These 24 T cell receptor beta chains came from one sample sequenced in a study of control samples from healthy donors and cancer patients. Data came from immunoSEQ multiplex PCR; TCRdb stores just in-frame clones and leaves some out. The sample shows about 130,000 clones, about 88% of them seen only once. Sequenced: blood. These receptors were obtained from a man over 45 in good health.

The chain has TRBV18 and TRBJ2-7; 11 bases are a match to TRBD1. Trimming removed 3 bases from V and 2 bases from J; junction bases left unmatched: 3. Per germline, CDR1 KGHSH and CDR2 LQKENI. The CDR3 length is 15 residues. The CDR3 loop is CASSPGTGGTYEQYF. The CDR3 DNA reads as TGTGCCAGCTCACCCGGGACAGGGGGTACCTACGAGCAGTACTTC. The full variable domain, its missing parts supplied by reference TRBV18 and TRBJ2-7, is NAGVMQNPRHLVRRRGQEARLRCSPMKGHSHVYWYRQLPEEGLKFMVYLQKENIIDESGMPKERFSAEFPKEGPSILRIQQVVRGDSAAYFCASSPGTGGTYEQYFGPGTRLTVT.

The chain has TRBV29-1 and TRBJ1-1; D uncertain. This CDR3 is built from 12 residues. Trimming removed 1 base from V and 7 bases from J, with 10 bases in between. The V gene's germline CDR1 is SQVTM and CDR2 ANQGSEA. CDR3 DNA sequence: TGCAGCGTTGAAGTCAACGGCGTTGAAGCTTTCTTT. Translated: CSVEVNGVEAFF.

Points on this clone: Other DNA sequences of this sample code for an identical CDR3. The rearrangement joins TRBV27 to TRBJ2-2; D might be TRBD2 (6 bases). The CDR3 spans 13 residues. The V end was cut by 5 bases, the J end by 4 bases, with 8 bases between. CDR1 MNHEY and CDR2 SMNVEV come from the germline V gene (reference sequence). The DNA of the CDR3 is TGTGCCAGCAGTGCGACTAGCACCGGGGAGCTGTTTTTT. Amino acid sequence: CASSATSTGELFF.

The J gene is TRBJ2-3, the V gene TRBV6-5, with D perhaps matching TRBD1 or TRBD2 (6 bases each). The CDR3 loop spans 15 amino acids. Trimming removed 7 bases at V and 0 bases at J, with 14 bases between. Germline CDR1 MNHEY, CDR2 SVGAGI. CDR3 in DNA: TGTGCCAGCAAGGGGGTGACTAGAAGCACAGATACGCAGTATTTT. It specifies CASKGVTRSTDTQYF.

The chain links TRBV12-3 or TRBV12-4 to TRBJ1-3; D is unresolved. CDR3 size: 13 residues. V was cut by 5 bases and J by 1 base, with 6 bases left in between. CDR3 sequence: CASSGFSGNTIYF. The DNA for the CDR3 is TGTGCCAGCAGTGGGTTTTCTGGAAACACCATATATTTT.

The J gene is TRBJ1-4, the V gene TRBV5-1, with D possibly TRBD1 on 5 matching bases. Trimming removed 1 base at V and 8 bases at J, with 15 bases between. Per germline, CDR1 SGHRS and CDR2 YFSETQ. The CDR3 has 15 amino acids. The CDR3 DNA is TGCGCCAGCAGCTTGTTGGGGGGAAGGGAAGAAAAACTGTTTTTT. Protein: CASSLLGGREEKLFF.

A few counts support this clone. V and J are TRBV9 and TRBJ1-1; 9 bases align to TRBD1. V trimming: 3 bases; J trimming: 4 bases; junction bases outside the gene matches: 7. The CDR3 spans 15 residues. CDR1 and CDR2 from the germline V gene are SGDLS and YYNGEE. As DNA, the CDR3 is TGTGCCAGCAGCGCACCGACAGGGGGGGGCACTGAAGCTTTCTTT. It translates to CASSAPTGGGTEAFF.

The genes are TRBV11-3 and TRBJ2-1; 8 bases line up with TRBD2. The CDR3 totals 14 residues. J lost 7 bases, V lost 2 bases, and 4 bases had no gene match. CDR1 SGHNT and CDR2 YENEEA come from the germline V gene. CDR3 residues: CASSLSGGLNEQFF. DNA of the CDR3: TGTGCCAGCAGCTTAAGCGGGGGCCTTAATGAGCAGTTCTTC. Using reference TRBV11-3 and TRBJ2-1 for the parts outside the CDR3, the full variable domain is EAGVVQSPRYKIIEKKQPVAFWCNPISGHNTLYWYLQNLGQGPELLIRYENEEAVDDSQLPKDRFSAERLKGVDSTLKIQPAELGDSAVYLCASSLSGGLNEQFFGPGTRLTVL.

The rearrangement joins TRBV2 to TRBJ2-3, with 15 nucleotides matching TRBD2. Germline loops: CDR1 SNHLY, CDR2 FYNNEI. After removal of 6 bases from V and 2 bases from J, the junction contained 12 bases not matched to a gene. The CDR3 has 19 residues. In DNA form, the CDR3 reads TGTGCCAGCAGCACTACCGGGACTAGCGGGGGGAGGCCCACAGATACGCAGTATTTT. This codes for CASSTTGTSGGRPTDTQYF.

The CDR3 protein is CAISESTRKSYEQYF. The CDR3 DNA is TGTGCCATCAGTGAGTCGACCAGGAAGTCCTACGAGCAGTACTTC. The chain recombines TRBV10-3 with TRBJ2-7, with no clear D. This CDR3 region has 15 residues. V lost 0 bases, J lost 1 base, and 10 bases lay in between. Germline V CDR1 and CDR2: ENHRY, SYGVKD.

The chain links TRBV6-5 to TRBJ1-1; D possibly corresponds to TRBD1 (5 bases). V shed 10 bases and J shed 1 base, with 13 bases lying between them. This CDR3 spans 13 amino acids. Per the germline V gene, CDR1 is MNHEY and CDR2 is SVGAGI. CDR3 in amino acids: CAIKKGTNTEAFF. CDR3 sequence (DNA): TGTGCCATAAAAAAAGGGACGAACACTGAAGCTTTCTTT.

V is TRBV11-2 and J is TRBJ2-3; TRBD1 matches 10 bases. The CDR3 covers 17 residues. Unmatched junction bases numbered 9, after V lost 5 bases and J lost 1 base. CDR1 and CDR2 (germline): SGHAT, FQNNGV. The CDR3 loop reads CASSPISGTGGTDTQYF. Here the CDR3 DNA reads TGTGCCAGCAGCCCCATATCCGGGACAGGGGGCACAGATACGCAGTATTTT. Looking up the rest from reference TRBV11-2 and TRBJ2-3 gives the full variable domain: EAGVAQSPRYKIIEKRQSVAFWCNPISGHATLYWYQQILGQGPKLLIQFQNNGVVDDSQLPKDRFSAERLKGVDSTLKIQPAKLEDSAVYLCASSPISGTGGTDTQYFGPGTRLTVL.

This clone was recorded only once. The chain carries TRBV28 and TRBJ2-7; a possible D gene is TRBD1 (6 bases). Germline CDR1 is MDHEN and CDR2 is SYDVKM. The CDR3 covers 14 residues. V was trimmed by 3 bases and J by 1 base, leaving 10 bases between them. CDR3 sequence reads: CASSFAQGSYEQYF. CDR3 nucleotide sequence: TGTGCCAGCAGTTTCGCACAGGGATCCTACGAGCAGTACTTC. Full variable domain (missing parts from reference TRBV28 and TRBJ2-7): DVKVTQSSRYLVKRTGEKVFLECVQDMDHENMFWYRQDPGLGLRLIYFSYDVKMKEKGDIPEGYSVSREKKERFSLILESASTNQTSMYLCASSFAQGSYEQYFGPGTRLTVT.

The rearrangement links TRBV4-1 to TRBJ2-7, with a weak D call TRBD2 (5 bases). Deletions cut 2 bases from V and 2 bases from J, with 13 bases between. Germline loops: CDR1 MGHRA, CDR2 YSYEKL. The CDR3 has 15 residues. DNA of the CDR3: TGCGCCAGCAGCCAAACGGTCGGGGTCACCTACGAGCAGTACTTC. This translates into CASSQTVGVTYEQYF.

The chain carries TRBV7-3 and TRBJ2-3, with a tentative D call TRBD2 (5 bases). Between the trimmed V and J ends, which lost 5 bases and 7 bases, there was a span of 10 bases. The CDR3 contains 12 residues. The germline V gene has CDR1 SGHTA and CDR2 FQGTGA. CDR3 in amino acids: CASSPSGNTQYF. The CDR3 coding sequence is TGTGCCAGCAGCCCCTCGGGGAATACGCAGTATTTT. Together with reference TRBV7-3 and TRBJ2-3, the CDR3 gives the full variable domain: GAGVSQTPSNKVTEKGKYVELRCDPISGHTALYWYRQSLGQGPEFLIYFQGTGAADDSGLPNDRFFAVRPEGSVSTLKIQRTERGDSAVYLCASSPSGNTQYFGPGTRLTVL.

This rearrangement joins TRBV5-8 to TRBJ1-2; D gene uncertain. Trimming shortened V by 5 bases and J by 3 bases, and 17 bases separated the two germline ends. The CDR3 extends over 15 amino acids. Germline CDR1 and CDR2: SGHTS and YDEGEE. CDR3: CASSLGTDWYYGYTF. In DNA, the CDR3 is TGTGCCAGCAGTCTGGGTACGGACTGGTACTATGGCTACACCTTC.

The genes are TRBV2 and TRBJ1-2; the D is unclear. Trimming shortened V by 8 bases and J by 7 bases, and 23 bases separated the two germline ends. The V gene's germline CDR1 is SNHLY and CDR2 FYNNEI. There are 15 residues in the CDR3. CDR3 coding DNA: TGTGCCAGCTCGGCACGTACAAGGAGACGCGGTGGCTACACCTTC. The encoded protein is CASSARTRRRGGYTF.

This chain links TRBV7-9 with TRBJ2-7; 7 bases are a match to TRBD1. The ends lost 5 bases at V and 6 bases at J; junction bases unmatched: 10. Germline V gene data show CDR1 as SEHNR and CDR2 as FQNEAQ (reference sequence). This CDR3 comprises 14 residues. Written as DNA, the CDR3 is TGTGCCAGCAGCCCTGAGAGGGACAGTACCGAGCAGTACTTC. Translated: CASSPERDSTEQYF.

The V call is TRBV5-1, the J call TRBJ2-5, with D possibly matching TRBD2 (5 bases). Deletions cut 3 bases from V and 2 bases from J, with 14 bases between. CDR1 and CDR2 (germline): SGHRS, YFSETQ. This CDR3 has 15 amino acids. CDR3 loop: CASSSGNAVQETQYF. The CDR3 region has the DNA TGCGCCAGCAGCTCGGGAAATGCAGTTCAAGAGACCCAGTACTTC.

CDR3 in amino acids: CASSPGTGWGETQYF. Here the CDR3 DNA reads TGTGCCAGCAGTCCCGGGACAGGGTGGGGAGAGACCCAGTACTTC. V gene TRBV5-4 combines with J gene TRBJ2-5; 9 nucleotides line up with TRBD1. The CDR3 sequence is 15 residues long. Trimming at V came to 5 bases and at J to 4 bases, leaving 9 bases not matched to a gene. Germline V lookup: CDR1 SGHNT, CDR2 YYREEE (reference sequence). The full variable domain, its missing parts supplied by reference TRBV5-4 and TRBJ2-5, is ETGVTQSPTHLIKTRGQQVTLRCSSQSGHNTVSWYQQALGQGPQFIFQYYREEENGRGNFPPRFSGLQFPNYSSELNVNALELDDSALYLCASSPGTGWGETQYFGPGTRLLVL.

The chain joins TRBV28 to TRBJ2-6, with TRBD1 as a possible D gene (5 bases). The CDR3 length is 16 residues. Germline V gives CDR1 MDHEN, CDR2 SYDVKM. Trimming stripped 6 bases from V and 0 bases from J, with 12 bases between. The CDR3 region is CASSPATASGANVLTF. The CDR3 coding sequence is TGTGCCAGCAGCCCAGCGACAGCCTCTGGGGCCAACGTCCTGACTTTC.

This clone has just a few counts. This chain's CDR3 is CASSEAGQGGTPLHF. The CDR3 DNA is TGTGCCAGCAGTGAAGCAGGGCAGGGTGGAACACCCCTCCACTTT. The genes are TRBV2 and TRBJ1-6; D might be TRBD1 (5 bases). This CDR3 is built from 15 residues. V lost 0 bases and J 11 bases, leaving 14 bases between the germline ends. Germline V gene sequence: CDR1 SNHLY, CDR2 FYNNEI.

This clone was detected only a few times. The V call is TRBV2, the J call TRBJ2-3; 7 bases match TRBD2. The V gene's germline CDR1 is SNHLY and CDR2 FYNNEI. There are 16 residues in the CDR3. The V gene end was trimmed by 9 bases and the J gene end by 4 bases; junction bases not matched to a gene: 16. The CDR3 here is CARPGGGASSSDTQYF. For the CDR3, the DNA is TGTGCCAGGCCTGGGGGAGGGGCCAGTAGTTCAGATACGCAGTATTTT.

CDR3 in DNA: TGTGCCAGTAGTATAGGTACAGATAATCAGCCCCAGCATTTT. Translation gives CASSIGTDNQPQHF. The chain links TRBV19 to TRBJ1-5, with D unclear. The germline gives CDR1 LNHDA, CDR2 SQIVND (reference sequence). The CDR3 totals 14 residues. Trimming shortened V by 1 base and J by 4 bases, and 8 bases separated the two germline ends.